The clone carrying this T cell receptor beta chain was found many times. The record originates from a study of neurological immune-mediated disorders. TCRdb re-called the 5' RACE reads with MiXCR, one entry per CDR3 protein. This sample has some 46,000 distinct CDR3 sequences; 4.5% occur once, and the top ten carry 5.7%. The CDR3 is 11 residues long. V lost 6 bases and J 8 bases, leaving 8 bases between the germline ends. Germline CDR1 SGHTA, CDR2 FQGTGA. The chain employs TRBV7-3 and TRBJ2-1; D is undetermined. Sequenced material: PBMCs. The source is a woman aged 55-70 years with multiple sclerosis. CDR3 sequence reads: CASRGRYEQFF. The CDR3, as DNA: TGTGCCAGCAGGGGTAGGTATGAGCAGTTCTTC.